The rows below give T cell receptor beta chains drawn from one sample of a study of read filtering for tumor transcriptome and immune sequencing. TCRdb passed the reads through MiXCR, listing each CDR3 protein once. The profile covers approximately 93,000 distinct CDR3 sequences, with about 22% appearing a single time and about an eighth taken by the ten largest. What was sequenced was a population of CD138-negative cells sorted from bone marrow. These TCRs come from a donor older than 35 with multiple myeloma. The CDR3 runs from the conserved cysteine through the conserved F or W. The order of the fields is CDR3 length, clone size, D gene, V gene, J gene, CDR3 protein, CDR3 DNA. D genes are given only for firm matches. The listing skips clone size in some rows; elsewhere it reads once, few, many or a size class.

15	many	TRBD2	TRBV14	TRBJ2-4	CASSQAGGGRNIQYF	TGTGCCAGCAGCCAAGCAGGCGGGGGTAGAAACATTCAGTACTTC
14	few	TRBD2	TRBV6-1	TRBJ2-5	CASRHAGAGETQYF	TGTGCCAGCAGACACGCGGGAGCTGGGGAGACCCAGTACTTC
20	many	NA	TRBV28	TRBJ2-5	CASSHLGSGIAGRGQETQYF	TGTGCCAGCAGCCACTTGGGTAGCGGTATTGCAGGCAGGGGGCAAGAGACCCAGTACTTC
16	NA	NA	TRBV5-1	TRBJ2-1	CDSSPDPMGLYNEQFF	TGCGACAGCAGCCCAGACCCCATGGGCCTCTACAATGAGCAGTTCTTC
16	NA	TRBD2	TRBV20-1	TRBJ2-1	CSATLAGASSYNEQFF	TGCAGTGCCACATTAGCGGGGGCGAGCTCCTACAATGAGCAGTTCTTC
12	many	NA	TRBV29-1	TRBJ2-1	CSVVTSLNEQFF	TGCAGCGTAGTGACTAGTCTTAATGAGCAGTTCTTC
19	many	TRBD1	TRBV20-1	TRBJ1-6	CSATQYRDRQRGGYSPLHF	TGCAGTGCTACCCAATACCGGGACAGGCAGAGAGGGGGATATTCACCCCTCCACTTT
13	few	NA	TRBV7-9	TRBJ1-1	CASSLDQGAEAFF	TGTGCCAGCAGCTTGGACCAGGGAGCTGAAGCTTTCTTT
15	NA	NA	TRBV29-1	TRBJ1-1	CSVVGGGRLNTEAFF	TGCAGCGTTGTTGGCGGGGGCCGATTGAACACTGAAGCTTTCTTT
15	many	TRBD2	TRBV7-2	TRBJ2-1	CASSLSSSGFNEQFF	TGTGCCAGCAGCCTCTCTTCTAGCGGCTTCAATGAGCAGTTCTTC
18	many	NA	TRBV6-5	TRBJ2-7	CASSYSRPEVSFLYEQYF	TGTGCCAGCAGTTACTCTCGTCCAGAAGTCTCCTTCCTCTACGAGCAGTACTTC
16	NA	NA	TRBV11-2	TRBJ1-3	CASSPQPTGSGNTIYF	TGTGCCAGCAGTCCCCAACCGACAGGCTCTGGAAACACCATATATTTT
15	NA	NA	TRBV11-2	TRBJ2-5	CASSLGTEGQETQYF	TGTGCCAGCAGCTTGGGGACGGAGGGCCAAGAGACCCAGTACTTC
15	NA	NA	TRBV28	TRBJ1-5	CASSAGSAGNQPQHF	TGTGCCAGCAGTGCGGGGAGTGCGGGCAATCAGCCCCAGCATTTT
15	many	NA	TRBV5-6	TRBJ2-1	CASSFYYRGYNEQFF	TGTGCCAGCAGCTTTTATTACAGAGGCTACAATGAGCAGTTCTTC
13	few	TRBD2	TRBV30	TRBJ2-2	CAFSGGLPGELFF	TGTGCATTTTCGGGGGGTCTCCCCGGGGAGCTGTTTTTT
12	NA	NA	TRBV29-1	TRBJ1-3	CSVSSSGNTIYF	TGCAGCGTTAGCAGCTCTGGAAACACCATATATTTT
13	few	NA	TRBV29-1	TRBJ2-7	CSVAGSGGYEQYF	TGCAGCGTTGCAGGGTCGGGCGGCTACGAGCAGTACTTC
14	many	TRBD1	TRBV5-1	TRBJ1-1	CASSFLTGDTEAFF	TGCGCCAGCAGCTTCTTGACAGGGGACACTGAAGCTTTCTTT
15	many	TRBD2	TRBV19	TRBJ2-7	CASTSQASGAYEQYF	TGTGCCAGTACCTCTCAGGCTAGCGGGGCCTACGAGCAGTACTTC
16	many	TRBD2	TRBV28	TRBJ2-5	CASSLGRTSGGETQYF	TGTGCCAGCAGTTTAGGCCGGACTAGCGGGGGGGAGACCCAGTACTTC
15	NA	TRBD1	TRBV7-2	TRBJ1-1	CASSYTGQGGTEAFF	TGTGCCAGCAGCTATACGGGACAGGGGGGAACTGAAGCTTTCTTT
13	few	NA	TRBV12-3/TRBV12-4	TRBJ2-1	CASSTHPLGEQFF	TGTGCCAGCAGTACCCATCCCCTGGGTGAGCAGTTCTTC
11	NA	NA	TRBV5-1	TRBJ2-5	CASSLSEIQYF	TGCGCCAGCAGCTTGTCGGAGATCCAGTACTTC
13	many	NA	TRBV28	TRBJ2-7	CASSPPPFYEQYF	TGTGCCAGCAGCCCCCCCCCCTTCTACGAGCAGTACTTC
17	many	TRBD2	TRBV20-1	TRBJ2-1	CSASAGTSGGAYNEQFF	TGCAGTGCTAGCGCCGGGACTAGCGGGGGGGCCTACAATGAGCAGTTCTTC
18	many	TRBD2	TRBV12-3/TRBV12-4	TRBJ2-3	CASSLITSGGAGTDTQYF	TGTGCCAGCAGTTTAATTACTAGCGGGGGGGCTGGGACAGATACGCAGTATTTT
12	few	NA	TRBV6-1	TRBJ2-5	CASSDLGKTQYF	TGTGCCAGCAGTGACTTGGGGAAGACCCAGTACTTC
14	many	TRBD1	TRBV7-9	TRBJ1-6	CASSPTGGNSPLHF	TGTGCCAGCAGTCCGACAGGGGGGAATTCACCCCTCCACTTT
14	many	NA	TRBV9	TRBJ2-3	CASKATYNTDTQYF	TGTGCCAGCAAGGCTACCTATAACACAGATACGCAGTATTTT
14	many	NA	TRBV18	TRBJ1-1	CASSRGRMNTEAFF	TGTGCCAGCTCGCGCGGACGGATGAACACTGAAGCTTTCTTT
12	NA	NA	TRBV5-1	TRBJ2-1	CASSFGTNEQFF	TGCGCCAGCAGCTTTGGGACCAATGAGCAGTTCTTC
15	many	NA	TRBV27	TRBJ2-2	CASKPWGVGTGELFF	TGTGCCAGCAAGCCTTGGGGGGTCGGGACCGGGGAGCTGTTTTTT
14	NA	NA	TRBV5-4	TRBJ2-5	CASSLGGSEETQYF	TGTGCCAGCAGTTTAGGGGGATCCGAAGAGACCCAGTACTTC
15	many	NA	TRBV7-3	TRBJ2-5	CASSRDSGRQETQYF	TGTGCCAGCAGTCGGGACTCAGGCCGACAAGAGACCCAGTACTTC
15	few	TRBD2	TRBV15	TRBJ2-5	CATSRDRGVQETQYF	TGTGCCACCAGCAGAGATCGGGGGGTACAAGAGACCCAGTACTTC
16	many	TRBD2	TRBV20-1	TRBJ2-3	CSARDPLRGGADTQYF	TGCAGTGCTAGAGACCCCTTGCGCGGGGGGGCAGATACGCAGTATTTT
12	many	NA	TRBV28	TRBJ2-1	CASSLASNEQFF	TGTGCCAGCAGTTTAGCATCTAATGAGCAGTTCTTC
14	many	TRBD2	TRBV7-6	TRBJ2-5	CASSLFSGGETQYF	TGTGCCAGCAGCTTATTTTCGGGGGGAGAGACCCAGTACTTC
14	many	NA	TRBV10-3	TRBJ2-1	CAISESGTNNEQFF	TGTGCCATCAGTGAGTCTGGGACGAACAATGAGCAGTTCTTC
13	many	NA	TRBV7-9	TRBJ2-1	CASSTVRKDEQFF	TGTGCCAGCAGCACTGTTAGGAAAGATGAGCAGTTCTTC
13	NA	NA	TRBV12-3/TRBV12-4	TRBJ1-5	CASSPVPSQPQHF	TGTGCCAGCAGCCCCGTTCCTTCTCAGCCCCAGCATTTT
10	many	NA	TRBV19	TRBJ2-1	CASSHGEQFF	TGTGCCAGTAGCCACGGTGAGCAGTTCTTC
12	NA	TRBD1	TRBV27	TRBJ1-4	CASMNRGEKLFF	TGTGCCAGCATGAACAGGGGGGAAAAACTGTTTTTT
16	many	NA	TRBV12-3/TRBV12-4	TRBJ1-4	CASSLRLGTRREKLFF	TGTGCCAGCAGTTTACGATTGGGGACCCGGAGGGAAAAACTGTTTTTT
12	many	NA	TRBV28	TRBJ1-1	CASGQTNTEAFF	TGTGCCAGCGGGCAGACGAACACTGAAGCTTTCTTT
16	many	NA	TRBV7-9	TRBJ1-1	CASSSDPAGSDTEAFF	TGTGCCAGCAGCTCAGACCCTGCAGGGTCGGACACTGAAGCTTTCTTT
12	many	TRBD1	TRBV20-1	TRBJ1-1	CSANGQGPEAFF	TGCAGTGCCAACGGACAGGGCCCTGAAGCTTTCTTT
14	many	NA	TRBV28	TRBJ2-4	CASSPSGGKNIQYF	TGTGCCAGCAGTCCTTCTGGGGGTAAAAACATTCAGTACTTC
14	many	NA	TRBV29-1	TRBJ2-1	CSVGRGGLYNEQFF	TGCAGCGTTGGTAGGGGGGGCCTATACAATGAGCAGTTCTTC
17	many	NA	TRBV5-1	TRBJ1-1	CASSLERRGTGRTEAFF	TGCGCCAGCAGCTTGGAACGTCGTGGAACAGGGAGGACTGAAGCTTTCTTT
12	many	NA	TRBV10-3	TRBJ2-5	CAIGLSGETQYF	TGTGCCATCGGTTTATCAGGGGAGACCCAGTACTTC
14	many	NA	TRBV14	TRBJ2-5	CASSQGGQGKTQYF	TGTGCCAGCAGCCAAGGTGGTCAGGGGAAGACCCAGTACTTC